These 30 T cell receptor beta chains came from one sample sequenced in a study of T cell repertoires in cytomegalovirus infection. TCRdb called the reads again in MiXCR, with one record for every CDR3 protein. The data hold roughly 200,000 distinct CDR3 sequences, with about a tenth observed a single time. The source material was PBMCs. The origin of the receptors is a human donor in good health (CMV status not recorded). Some clones in this sample may be carry-over from other donors' samples.

This clonotype showed up just a few times. This chain uses TRBV20-1 with TRBJ2-7; 7 bases align to TRBD1. The germline gives CDR1 DFQATT, CDR2 SNEGSKA (reference sequence). The CDR3 has 14 amino acids. V shed 6 bases and J 0 bases; nucleotides not matched to a gene: 8. DNA for the CDR3: TGCAGTGCCGATCTAGGGGGCTACTCCTACGAGCAGTACTTC. It translates to CSADLGGYSYEQYF.

This clonotype showed up many times. CDR3 loop: CASSQAQAIWNNSPLHF. The CDR3 coding sequence is TGTGCCAGCAGCCAAGCGCAGGCCATATGGAATAATTCACCCCTCCACTTT. The chain recombines TRBV7-2 with TRBJ1-6; D gene ambiguous. Per the germline V gene, CDR1 is SGHTA and CDR2 is FQGNSA. CDR3 length: 17 residues. Trimming stripped 5 bases from V and 5 bases from J, with 19 bases between.

At least ten counts were recorded for this clonotype. The rearrangement uses TRBV28 and TRBJ1-1, with D unclear. There are 10 residues in the CDR3. Trimming removed 5 bases at V and 5 bases at J, with 3 bases between. Germline CDR1 and CDR2: MDHEN and SYDVKM. CDR3 sequence (DNA): TGTGCCAGCAGTACAACTGAAGCTTTCTTT. Its protein is CASSTTEAFF.

The chain couples TRBV7-9 to TRBJ2-7; 9 nucleotides agree with TRBD1. Trimming removed 0 bases from V and 3 bases from J; junction bases left unmatched: 15. Germline V CDR1 and CDR2: SEHNR, FQNEAQ (reference sequence). The CDR3 is 19 amino acids. CDR3 sequence: CASSLAGSPGQGGGYEQYF. The CDR3 DNA reads as TGTGCCAGCAGCTTAGCTGGGTCACCGGGACAGGGAGGGGGCTACGAGCAGTACTTC.

This clonotype appeared a few times. This sequence joins TRBV28 and TRBJ2-1; TRBD2 is a possible D gene (5 bases). CDR1 and CDR2 from the germline V gene are MDHEN and SYDVKM. The V end lost 6 bases, the J end lost 3 bases, and 9 bases lay between the germline ends. The CDR3 extends over 13 amino acids. DNA for the CDR3: TGTGCCAGCAGAACGAGCGGCTACAATGAGCAGTTCTTC. Translating gives CASRTSGYNEQFF.

Many counts were recorded for this clonotype. This chain joins TRBV4-1 and TRBJ2-1; D gene unclear. The CDR3 is 13 amino acids. V lost 0 bases, J lost 9 bases, and 9 bases lay in between. The germline V gene encodes CDR1 MGHRA and CDR2 YSYEKL. Here the CDR3 DNA reads TGCGCCAGCAGCCAAGAATCGGCGTTTGAGCAGTTCTTC. Protein sequence: CASSQESAFEQFF.

This clonotype has a count of ten or more. J is TRBJ1-2 and V is TRBV11-2; TRBD1 matches at 12 bases. The CDR3 covers 16 residues. Germline V gene data show CDR1 as SGHAT and CDR2 as FQNNGV. V was clipped by 7 bases and J by 2 bases; unmatched bases: 8. The CDR3 DNA is TGTGCCAGCAACCCCGGGACAGGGGGCAAGAACTATGGCTACACCTTC. This encodes CASNPGTGGKNYGYTF.

This clonotype was found many times. V and J are TRBV7-2 and TRBJ2-5; TRBD2 agrees at 9 bases. Looked up from germline, CDR1 is SGHTA and CDR2 is FQGNSA. CDR3 length: 15 residues. Losses at the gene ends were 7 bases for V and 1 base for J; bases not matched to a gene: 7. CDR3 sequence reads: CASKGSGRPQETQYF. The CDR3 DNA is TGTGCCAGCAAGGGTAGCGGGAGACCCCAAGAGACCCAGTACTTC.

There are many counts of this clonotype. V and J are TRBV19 and TRBJ1-5; unclear D gene. This CDR3 comprises 13 residues. Per the germline V gene, CDR1 is LNHDA and CDR2 is SQIVND (reference sequence). Trimming removed 6 bases from V and 0 bases from J, with 6 bases in between. The CDR3 bases are TGTGCCAGTAGACCCAATAGCAATCAGCCCCAGCATTTT. Protein: CASRPNSNQPQHF.

This clonotype was observed many times. The rearrangement links TRBV7-3 to TRBJ2-2, with TRBD1 matching over 9 bases. The CDR3 has 16 amino acids. Losses at the gene ends were 1 base for V and 3 bases for J; bases not matched to a gene: 3. Per germline, CDR1 SGHTA and CDR2 FQGTGA. As DNA, the CDR3 is TGTGCCAGCAGCTTAAGGGACAGGGAACACACCGGGGAGCTGTTTTTT. Translating it yields CASSLRDREHTGELFF.

This clonotype was seen repeatedly, ten times or more. V and J are TRBV5-1 and TRBJ2-7, with D uncertain. V gave up 5 bases and J gave up 1 base, with 13 bases separating them. The CDR3 is 14 amino acids. The germline CDR1 and CDR2 sequences are SGHRS and YFSETQ. The CDR3 DNA reads TGCGCCAGCAGTATGAGTCCTACTTCCTACGAGCAGTACTTC. Translating gives CASSMSPTSYEQYF. Drawing the rest from reference TRBV5-1 and TRBJ2-7, the complete variable domain is KAGVTQTPRYLIKTRGQQVTLSCSPISGHRSVSWYQQTPGQGLQFLFEYFSETQRNKGNFPGRFSGRQFSNSRSEMNVSTLELGDSALYLCASSMSPTSYEQYFGPGTRLTVT.

To note about this clonotype: A much more abundant neighbour one base away suggests this may be a read error. The CDR3 DNA is TGTGCCACCAGCGGAGGGGCGGTTCAGCCCCAGCATTTT. This translates into CATSGGAVQPQHF. V and J are TRBV15 and TRBJ1-5; possibly TRBD1 for D (5 bases). Trimming pared 5 bases from V and 6 bases from J, leaving 11 bases between. The CDR3 extends over 13 amino acids. Germline V CDR1 and CDR2: LNHNV, YYDKDF (reference sequence).

This clonotype was counted many times. V usage is TRBV11-2 and J usage is TRBJ2-1; 7 bases line up with TRBD2. V shed 1 base, J shed 2 bases, and the junction held 2 bases outside the gene matches. Germline V gives CDR1 SGHAT, CDR2 FQNNGV. This CDR3 region has 15 residues. The CDR3 region is CASSLASGTYNEQFF. CDR3 bases: TGTGCCAGCAGCTTAGCCAGCGGGACCTACAATGAGCAGTTCTTC.

This clonotype came up many times. The V and J genes are TRBV5-1 and TRBJ1-1; weak D call: TRBD1 (5 bases). Trimming left V 4 bases short and J 4 bases short, with 14 bases between. CDR3 length: 14 residues. Looked up from germline, CDR1 is SGHRS and CDR2 is YFSETQ. The CDR3 reads CASSPTAGGTEAFF. CDR3 DNA sequence: TGCGCCAGCAGCCCTACAGCGGGGGGCACTGAAGCTTTCTTT.

Only a few counts were recorded for this clonotype. The chain carries TRBV13 and TRBJ1-1; 8 bases are a match to TRBD1. The germline V gene has CDR1 PRHDT and CDR2 FYEKMQ (reference sequence). This CDR3 is built from 15 residues. Trimming at V came to 2 bases and at J to 3 bases, leaving 5 bases not matched to a gene. CDR3 coding DNA: TGTGCCAGCAGCTTAAAGCAGGGGGCATACACTGAAGCTTTCTTT. Its translation: CASSLKQGAYTEAFF.

This clonotype was detected many times. The rearrangement links TRBV7-2 to TRBJ1-1; no definite D call. V was pared by 1 base and J by 1 base, with 7 bases between. This CDR3 contains 14 residues. The germline gives CDR1 SGHTA, CDR2 FQGNSA. The CDR3 DNA sequence: TGTGCCAGCAGCTTAGGCAGCCAGAACACTGAAGCTTTCTTT. Encoded protein: CASSLGSQNTEAFF.

Only a few counts were recorded for this clonotype. The CDR3 DNA reads TGCGCCAGCAGCCAAGATGTTACGGGACTAGCGACCTTCGGAGAGCAGTTCTTC. This encodes CASSQDVTGLATFGEQFF. The chain recombines TRBV4-3 with TRBJ2-1; 10 nucleotides line up with TRBD2. Germline V lookup: CDR1 LGHNA, CDR2 YSLEER. The J segment lost 10 bases and the V segment lost 0 bases, leaving 15 bases of the junction unmatched. The CDR3 contains 18 residues.

This clonotype was seen many times. V usage is TRBV7-7 and J usage is TRBJ1-3, with 8 bases that match TRBD1. Germline values: CDR1 SSHAT, CDR2 FNYEAQ (reference sequence). With V trimmed by 5 bases and J by 4 bases, 1 base remained unmatched. The CDR3 sequence is 13 residues long. The CDR3 is CASSRDRGNTIYF. CDR3 nucleotide sequence: TGTGCCAGCAGCCGGGACAGGGGAAACACCATATATTTT. Looking up the rest from reference TRBV7-7 and TRBJ1-3 gives the full variable domain: GAGVSQSPRYKVTKRGQDVTLRCDPISSHATLYWYQQALGQGPEFLTYFNYEAQPDKSGLPSDRFSAERPEGSISTLTIQRTEQRDSAMYRCASSRDRGNTIYFGEGSWLTVV.

This clonotype showed up many times. The genes are TRBV20-1 and TRBJ1-1; D uncertain. This CDR3 contains 17 residues. Trimming shortened V by 1 base and J by 3 bases, and 21 bases separated the two germline ends. CDR1 DFQATT and CDR2 SNEGSKA come from the germline V gene (reference sequence). The CDR3 spells CSARVYRGARMDTEAFF. The CDR3 DNA reads TGCAGTGCTAGAGTTTATCGGGGTGCGAGGATGGACACTGAAGCTTTCTTT.

J is TRBJ2-1 and V is TRBV28, with TRBD2 identical over 8 bases. The CDR3 has 15 residues. The V and J ends lost 3 bases and 3 bases, in that order; junction bases with no gene match: 4. Per germline, CDR1 MDHEN and CDR2 SYDVKM. The CDR3: CASSFGSGSYNEQFF. The CDR3 DNA reads as TGTGCCAGCAGTTTTGGAAGCGGGAGCTACAATGAGCAGTTCTTC.

Worth noting for this clonotype: Since a much larger clone is just one base distant, this may be a read error. The chain employs TRBV28 and TRBJ2-7; D is unresolved. The CDR3 extends over 11 amino acids. Per germline, CDR1 MDHEN and CDR2 SYDVKM. The CDR3 sequence: CASSPHYGQYF. As DNA, the CDR3 is TGTGCCAGCAGTCCCCACTACGGGCAGTACTTC.

Many counts were recorded for this clonotype. This rearrangement joins TRBV7-8 to TRBJ2-7; TRBD1 matches 9 bases. The CDR3 has 14 residues. Germline V gives CDR1 SGHVS, CDR2 FQNEAQ. After removal of 3 bases from V and 5 bases from J, the junction contained 5 bases not matched to a gene. The DNA of the CDR3 is TGTGCCAGCAGCTTCAGGACAGGGGATGACGAGCAGTACTTC. It codes for CASSFRTGDDEQYF.

The chain carries TRBV11-2 and TRBJ2-7; D uncertain. The V and J ends lost 0 bases and 2 bases respectively, with 8 bases between them. The germline gives CDR1 SGHAT, CDR2 FQNNGV. The CDR3 extends over 14 amino acids. CDR3 loop: CASSLDLGTYEQYF. The CDR3 DNA is TGTGCCAGCAGCTTAGATTTGGGAACCTACGAGCAGTACTTC.

The CDR3 sequence is CSAPIANQETQYF. CDR3 DNA sequence: TGCAGTGCTCCCATAGCGAACCAAGAGACCCAGTACTTC. This rearrangement joins TRBV20-1 to TRBJ2-5; D may be TRBD2 (5 bases). The CDR3 is 13 amino acids. The germline V gene has CDR1 DFQATT and CDR2 SNEGSKA (reference sequence). V dropped 5 bases and J dropped 0 bases, with 10 bases sitting between them.

The V call is TRBV29-1, the J call TRBJ2-1, with D hard to call. CDR3 size: 10 residues. Trimming took 4 bases from V and 9 from J, leaving 7 bases between them. The germline V gene has CDR1 SQVTM and CDR2 ANQGSEA. The DNA of the CDR3 is TGCAGCGTTGTAGGCACTGAGCAGTTCTTC. It is translated as CSVVGTEQFF.

Many counts were recorded for this clonotype. V gene TRBV12-3 or TRBV12-4 combines with J gene TRBJ2-1; D gene unclear. Trimming shortened V by 7 bases and J by 5 bases, and 9 bases separated the two germline ends. The CDR3 spans 12 residues. The CDR3 DNA reads as TGTGCCAGCACCCGAAATCACAATGAGCAGTTCTTC. Residues: CASTRNHNEQFF.

This clonotype was counted ten times or more. V usage is TRBV11-2 and J usage is TRBJ2-2, with a possible D match to TRBD1 (6 bases). The germline V gene encodes CDR1 SGHAT and CDR2 FQNNGV. This CDR3 is 16 amino acids long. The V end was cut by 5 bases, the J end by 3 bases, with 16 bases between. The CDR3 sequence is CASSLNTGPYTGELFF. CDR3 bases: TGTGCCAGCAGCCTGAATACAGGGCCATACACCGGGGAGCTGTTTTTT.

This clonotype was seen ten or more times. The gene calls are TRBV10-3 and TRBJ2-3; 11 bases fit TRBD2. Looked up from germline, CDR1 is ENHRY and CDR2 is SYGVKD. The CDR3 totals 18 residues. The V segment lost 3 bases and the J segment 3 bases; nucleotides outside the gene matches: 11. CDR3 coding DNA: TGTGCCATCAGTGACACGACGCTAGCGGGGGGTAGGACAGATACGCAGTATTTT. It is translated as CAISDTTLAGGRTDTQYF.

The sample holds many counts of this clonotype. The chain links TRBV28 to TRBJ2-4, with a weak D call TRBD2 (5 bases). V was trimmed by 2 bases and J by 5 bases, leaving 7 bases between them. This CDR3 region has 13 residues. Germline assignment: CDR1 MDHEN and CDR2 SYDVKM. DNA for the CDR3: TGTGCCAGCAGTTTAGCCGGGGAAAACATTCAGTACTTC. It translates to CASSLAGENIQYF.

This clonotype was recorded many times. This chain connects TRBV2 to TRBJ2-1; 9 bases match TRBD1. Per germline, CDR1 SNHLY and CDR2 FYNNEI. The junction had 4 bases not matched to a gene; V was cut back by 4 bases and J by 3 bases. The CDR3 has 15 amino acids. CDR3 bases: TGTGCCAGCAGTGCGGGACAGGGATTCTACAATGAGCAGTTCTTC. Encoded protein: CASSAGQGFYNEQFF.